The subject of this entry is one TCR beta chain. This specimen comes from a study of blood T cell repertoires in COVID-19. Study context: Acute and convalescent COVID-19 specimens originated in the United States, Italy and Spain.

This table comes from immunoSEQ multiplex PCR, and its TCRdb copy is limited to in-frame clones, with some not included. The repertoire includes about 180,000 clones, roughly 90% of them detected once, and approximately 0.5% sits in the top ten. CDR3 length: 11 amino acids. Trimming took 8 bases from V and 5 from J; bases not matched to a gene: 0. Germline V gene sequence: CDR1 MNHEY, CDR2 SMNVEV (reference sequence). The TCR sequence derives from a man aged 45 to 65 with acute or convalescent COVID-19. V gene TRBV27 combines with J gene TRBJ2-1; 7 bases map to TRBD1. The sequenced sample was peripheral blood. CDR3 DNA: TGTGCCAGCGGACAGGACAATGAGCAGTTCTTC. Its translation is CASGQDNEQFF.